This T cell receptor (beta chain) was documented in a study of T cells in Graves' hyperthyroidism and ophthalmopathy. Blood from later-ophthalmopathy patients was taken at first hyperthyroidism diagnosis. RNA transcripts gave rise to amplified TCR beta CDR3 regions. First-round RT-PCR targeting the TCR CDR3 was performed with the HTBI primer set. TCRdb independently ran MiXCR on the multiplex PCR reads; one entry per CDR3 protein. This table has under 200,000 distinct CDR3 sequences, 9.4% appearing once. Sequences were obtained from blood. The source is a young woman with Graves' hyperthyroidism that later progressed to Graves' ophthalmopathy.

DNA for the CDR3: TGTGCCTGGACCTTAGGACAGAATTCACCCCTCCACTTT. Its translation: CAWTLGQNSPLHF. This rearrangement joins TRBV30 to TRBJ1-6, with D possibly TRBD1 on 6 matching bases. Germline V gene sequence: CDR1 GTSNPN, CDR2 SVGIG (reference sequence). Trimming took 4 bases from V and 7 from J, leaving 11 bases between them. The CDR3 has 13 residues.